Here is one T cell receptor beta chain with its context. In this sample, this clonotype turned up many times. This receptor's antigen is unknown. The input lacks base qualities; no much larger clone sits a single base away. This sample was included in a study of regulatory T cells in long-lasting Graves disease (dated by TCRdb to about 2021). For context, the study as a whole: Persistent Graves' disease meant more than 5 years of antithyroid drug treatment with TSH receptor autoantibodies that stayed positive. This study used TCR sequencing and RNA sequencing of peripheral blood to compare persistent Graves' disease patients against newly diagnosed Graves' disease patients. The study was registered as a clinical trial and conducted in China. A total of around 33 samples were covered by TCR sequencing, comprising some 13 persistent and about 20 newly diagnosed Graves' disease patients. In the clinical cohort, patients with persistent Graves' disease had used antithyroid drugs for an average of approximately eleven years.

The germline V gene encodes CDR1 LGHDT and CDR2 YNNKEL (reference sequence). The CDR3 has 15 amino acids, counting the end cysteine and phenylalanine. Just CDR3 DNA is preserved here, 45 bases in frame from base 1. Relative to germline, V is missing 4 bases and J is missing 3 bases, with 7 bases of the junction outside any gene match. The time point label for this specimen denotes: persistent/refractory GD, antithyroid drugs over 5 years with positive TRAb. For both TCR sequencing and RNA sequencing, RNA was extracted from PBMCs in TRIzol. Graves' disease was diagnosed according to American Thyroid Association guidelines. Recruitment of patients was carried out at an endocrinology department in Xi'an, China. Each patient gave approximately 9.7 milliliters of peripheral blood, collected in an EDTA anticoagulant tube. Ficoll Paque Plus density gradient separation was used to isolate PBMCs, and no additional T cell sorting was done. An Agilent 2100 Bioanalyzer and agarose gel were used to check RNA quality, while a NanoDrop 2000 measured RNA concentration.

The paper as a whole reports these results and caveats: The small sample size was acknowledged by the authors as a limitation that may reduce accuracy. A larger number of public clonotypes was shared among persistent patients (under 3,000) than among newly diagnosed patients (roughly 930). Compared with newly diagnosed patients, persistent Graves' disease patients had lower TCR Shannon entropy and fewer highly expanded clones, which suggests clonal expansion. Preferential use of TRBV28, TRBJ1-2 and TRBJ2-5 was observed in persistent disease, whereas TRBV20-1 and TRBJ2-1 were favored in newly diagnosed disease. Peripheral blood alone was examined, since thyroid tissue, which constituted the primary lesion, could not be accessed. Sequencing and analysis were restricted to the TCR beta chain.

Receptors were amplified or captured by multiplex PCR. Sequenced using an Illumina HiSeq 4000. TCR beta libraries were built with iRepertoire HTBI primers and Arm-PCR amplification of CDR3 regions. Before sequencing, the PCR products went through gel purification. From the authors' description of their analysis: Gene usage analysis of CDR3 amino acid clonotypes used the 62 TRBV and approximately 13 TRBJ segments found across samples. Filtered high-quality paired reads were merged into contigs using COPE and FqMerger. BLAST was used to align contigs to the IMGT TRBV, TRBD and TRBJ reference genes, and CDR3 was defined following IMGT. Clonotypes above 0.1% frequency were classified as highly expanded clones. Repertoire diversity was measured by Shannon entropy, and V-J evenness by the Gini coefficient. A clonotype was considered public if more than one individual shared it. The public reads were reanalyzed by TCRdb: fastp trimming at Q25, MiXCR alignment, in-frame beta chains only. A single entry per CDR3 protein holds the most common genes and DNA from its merged rows. TCRdb's processing, not the authors' own work, is the source of the V and J calls. The sample table holds about 470,000 distinct CDR3 sequences, of which less than 25% were seen once. The ten largest clones represent approximately 7.8% of the sample.

This chain joins TRBV3-1 to TRBJ1-2; 8 junctional bases match TRBD1. The sample consisted of peripheral blood mononuclear cells (PBMCs), taken when the disease was refractory, from a patient treated with antithyroid drugs. The clonotype was recovered from a female donor with Graves disease. The DNA reads as follows: TGTGCCAGCAGCCGAGGACAGGGCAAGGACTATGGCTACACCTTC. Translated, it reads CASSRGQGKDYGYTF.